Presented here are 8 T cell receptor beta chains from one specimen sequenced in a study of T cells after posttransplantation cyclophosphamide. Treatment was busulfan-fludarabine conditioning, a marrow graft, and cyclophosphamide on days +3 and +4. Profiled with immunoSEQ multiplex PCR; TCRdb holds only in-frame clones, not every one. Listed for the sample are more than 9,000 clones, none seen a single time. The material was PBMCs, obtained after allogeneic stem cell transplant with posttransplant cyclophosphamide. Receptors were obtained from a female patient between 40 and 55 years old who received an allogeneic stem cell transplant from a related donor, was CMV-positive, and had no GVHD. The T cells may come from the graft donor.

This clone was picked up a small number of times. The chain combines TRBV25-1 with TRBJ2-3; a weak D match, TRBD2 (5 bases). The CDR3 covers 14 residues. Germline values: CDR1 MGHDK, CDR2 SYGVNS. Trimming stripped 2 bases from V and 0 bases from J, with 6 bases between. The CDR3 nucleotides read TGTGCCAGCAGTGAACGCGGGAGCACAGATACGCAGTATTTT. Protein product: CASSERGSTDTQYF.

In this sample, this clone turned up many times. The gene calls are TRBV6-5 and TRBJ2-7, with TRBD2 matching over 11 bases. The V gene end was trimmed by 8 bases and the J gene end by 3 bases; junction bases not matched to a gene: 3. CDR3 length: 13 amino acids. Per germline, CDR1 MNHEY and CDR2 SVGAGI. The CDR3 DNA is TGTGCCAGCCCTAGCGGGGGGAACTACGAGCAGTACTTC. This sequence encodes CASPSGGNYEQYF.

This clone appeared many times. The V call is TRBV9, the J call TRBJ1-2; D unclear. There are 16 residues in the CDR3. In germline, CDR1 is SGDLS, CDR2 YYNGEE. The V and J ends lost 0 bases and 5 bases respectively, with 17 bases between them. The CDR3 bases are TGTGCCAGCAGCGTAGTCAGACAATCAACGGCTTATGGCTACACCTTC. It translates to CASSVVRQSTAYGYTF.

Many counts were recorded for this clone. The V gene is TRBV12-5, the J gene TRBJ1-5, with 9 bases aligning to TRBD1. This CDR3 has 14 amino acids. Germline V gene sequence: CDR1 LGHNT, CDR2 FRNRAP. J lost 7 bases, V lost 8 bases, and 9 bases had no gene match. The CDR3 nucleotides are TGTGCTAGTCGGGGACAGGGTTTCCACCAGCCCCAGCATTTT. The encoded protein is CASRGQGFHQPQHF.

This clone appeared many times. The chain joins TRBV30 to TRBJ2-7; TRBD2 matches at 12 bases. With 5 bases clipped from V and 6 bases from J, the junction kept 8 bases outside the gene matches. Germline lookup yields CDR1 GTSNPN and CDR2 SVGIG (reference sequence). CDR3 size: 14 residues. Written as DNA, the CDR3 is TGTGCCTGGTACGAGAAGGGACTAGCGGGCGAGCAGTACTTC. Protein sequence: CAWYEKGLAGEQYF.

This clone was counted at least ten times. V and J are TRBV6-5 and TRBJ1-1; D is perhaps TRBD1 (5 bases). The CDR3 has 15 amino acids. V gave up 6 bases and J gave up 1 base, with 15 bases separating them. The germline V gene has CDR1 MNHEY and CDR2 SVGAGI. CDR3 nucleotide sequence: TGTGCCAGCAGCATTCGGGGGTTAGCGAACACTGAAGCTTTCTTT. It encodes CASSIRGLANTEAFF.

At least ten counts were recorded for this clone. The chain carries TRBV4-1 and TRBJ2-5; no reliable D call. The CDR3 loop spans 16 amino acids. Per germline, CDR1 MGHRA and CDR2 YSYEKL. V lost 2 bases and J lost 4, with 17 bases in between. CDR3 amino acids: CASSQLYGRLGETQYF. CDR3 sequence (DNA): TGCGCCAGCAGCCAACTATACGGCCGACTGGGAGAGACCCAGTACTTC.

This clone has a count of ten or more. J is TRBJ2-2 and V is TRBV5-6; 9 positions agree with TRBD1. Germline CDR1 is SGHDT and CDR2 is YYEEEE. CDR3 length equals 17 residues. Trimming cost V 4 bases and J 5 bases; bases outside gene matches: 12. The CDR3 is CASSLLTGTGKTGELFF. The CDR3 coding sequence is TGTGCCAGCAGCCTTTTAACCGGGACAGGGAAAACCGGGGAGCTGTTTTTT.